This T cell receptor beta chain was found in a study of CD8 T cells in Susac syndrome. Study-level results: The authors acknowledged that their TCR sequencing and HLA analysis involved a relatively small number of individuals.

Concerning this clonotype itself: Its matching antigen is unknown.

The RNA input was about 0.45 to 1 ug, and it was reverse transcribed with random hexamers. The immunoSEQ assay covered 54 Vbeta and 13 Jbeta segments for CDR3. MiXCR, applied by TCRdb to the immunoSEQ multiplex PCR reads, yields one record per CDR3 protein. The sample includes around 280,000 distinct CDR3 sequences, approximately 90% of them seen just once. CD8+ and CD4+ T cells taken from blood had their TCR beta sequenced. TEMRA cells underwent FACS enrichment and CD8+ and CD4+ T cells underwent negative isolation. The TCR sequence derives from a human donor with multiple sclerosis. The sequencing sample was made of CD4+ T cells from PBMCs.

Here the CDR3 reads CASSSDANYGYTF. The CDR3 DNA reads TGTGCCAGCAGCTCGGATGCTAACTATGGCTACACCTTC. This chain joins TRBV7-3 and TRBJ1-2; no reliable D call. V shed 4 bases and J shed 0 bases, with 6 bases lying between them. In germline, CDR1 is SGHTA, CDR2 FQGTGA. The CDR3 sequence is 13 residues long.